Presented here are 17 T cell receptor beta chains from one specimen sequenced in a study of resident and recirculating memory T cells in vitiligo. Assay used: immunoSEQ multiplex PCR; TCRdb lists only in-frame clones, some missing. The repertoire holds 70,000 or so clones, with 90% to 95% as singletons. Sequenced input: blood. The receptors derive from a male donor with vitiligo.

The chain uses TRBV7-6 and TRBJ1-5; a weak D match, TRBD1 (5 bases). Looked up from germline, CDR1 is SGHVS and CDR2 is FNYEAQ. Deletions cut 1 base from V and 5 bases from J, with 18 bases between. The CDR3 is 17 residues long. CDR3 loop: CASSLGGDPCPHQPQHF. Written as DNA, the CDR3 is TGTGCCAGCAGCTTAGGGGGGGACCCCTGCCCCCATCAGCCCCAGCATTTT.

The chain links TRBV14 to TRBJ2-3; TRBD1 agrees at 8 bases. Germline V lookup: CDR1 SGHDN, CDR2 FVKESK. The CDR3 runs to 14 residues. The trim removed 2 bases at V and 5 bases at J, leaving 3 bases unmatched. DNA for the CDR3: TGTGCCAGCAGCCAACAGGGGGCTCAAGATACGCAGTATTTT. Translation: CASSQQGAQDTQYF.

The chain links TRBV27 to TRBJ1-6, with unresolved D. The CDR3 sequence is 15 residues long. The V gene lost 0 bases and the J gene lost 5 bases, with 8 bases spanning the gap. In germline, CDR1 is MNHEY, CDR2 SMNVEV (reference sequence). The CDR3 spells CASSLSVRNNSPLHF. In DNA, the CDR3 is TGTGCCAGCAGTTTATCCGTCAGAAATAATTCACCCCTCCACTTT.

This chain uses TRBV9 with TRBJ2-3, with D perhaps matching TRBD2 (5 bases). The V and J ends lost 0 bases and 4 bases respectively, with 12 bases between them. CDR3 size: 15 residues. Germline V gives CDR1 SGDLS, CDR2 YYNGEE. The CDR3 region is CASSVDEGLSDTQYF. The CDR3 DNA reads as TGTGCCAGCAGCGTAGACGAGGGTTTGTCAGATACGCAGTATTTT. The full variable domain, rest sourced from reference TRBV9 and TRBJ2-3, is DSGVTQTPKHLITATGQRVTLRCSPRSGDLSVYWYQQSLDQGLQFLIQYYNGEERAKGNILERFSAQQFPDLHSELNLSSLELGDSALYFCASSVDEGLSDTQYFGPGTRLTVL.

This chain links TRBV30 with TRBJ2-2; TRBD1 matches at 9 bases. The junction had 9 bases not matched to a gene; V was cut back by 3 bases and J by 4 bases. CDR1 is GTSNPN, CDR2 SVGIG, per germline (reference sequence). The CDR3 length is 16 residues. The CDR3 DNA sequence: TGTGCCTGGAGGGTAAAACCGGGACAGGGCACCGGGGAGCTGTTTTTT. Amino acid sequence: CAWRVKPGQGTGELFF.

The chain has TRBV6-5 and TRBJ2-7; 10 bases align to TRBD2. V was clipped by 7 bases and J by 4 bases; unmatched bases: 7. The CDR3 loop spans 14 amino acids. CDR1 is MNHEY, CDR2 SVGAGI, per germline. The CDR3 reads CASKAGGQGYEQYF. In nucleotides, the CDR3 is TGTGCCAGCAAAGCGGGGGGGCAAGGTTACGAGCAGTACTTC.

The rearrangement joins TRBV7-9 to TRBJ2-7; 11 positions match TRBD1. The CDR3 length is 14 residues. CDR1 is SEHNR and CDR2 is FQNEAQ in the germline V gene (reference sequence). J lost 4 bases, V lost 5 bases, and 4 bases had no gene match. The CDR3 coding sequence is TGTGCCAGCAGCCCCGGGACAGGGGGGTACGAGCAGTACTTC. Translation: CASSPGTGGYEQYF.

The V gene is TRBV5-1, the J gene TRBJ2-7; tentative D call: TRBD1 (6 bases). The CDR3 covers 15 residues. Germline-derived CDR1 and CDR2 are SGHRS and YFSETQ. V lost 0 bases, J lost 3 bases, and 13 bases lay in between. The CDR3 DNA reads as TGCGCCAGCAGCTTGGTTACAGGGTCTTTCTACGAGCAGTACTTC. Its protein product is CASSLVTGSFYEQYF.

The DNA of the CDR3 is TGTGCCAGCATGGGCTACTATGGCTACACCTTC. It yields the protein CASMGYYGYTF. V is TRBV28 and J is TRBJ1-2; D call uncertain. The CDR3 totals 11 residues. CDR1 is MDHEN and CDR2 is SYDVKM in the germline V gene. Trimming pared 7 bases from V and 3 bases from J, leaving 6 bases between.

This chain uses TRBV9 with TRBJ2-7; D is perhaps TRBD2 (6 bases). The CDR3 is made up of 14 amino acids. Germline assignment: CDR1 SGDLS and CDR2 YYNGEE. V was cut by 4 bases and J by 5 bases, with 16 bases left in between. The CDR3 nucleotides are TGTGCCAGCAGCCCACGGCTCTGGGGGGACGAGCAGTACTTC. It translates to CASSPRLWGDEQYF.

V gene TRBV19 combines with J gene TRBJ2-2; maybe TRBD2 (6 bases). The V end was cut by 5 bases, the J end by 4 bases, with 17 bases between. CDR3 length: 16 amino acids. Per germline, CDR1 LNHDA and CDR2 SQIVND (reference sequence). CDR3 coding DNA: TGTGCCAGTAGTCTCGGGAGTGCCCGAGTCACCGGGGAGCTGTTTTTT. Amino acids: CASSLGSARVTGELFF.

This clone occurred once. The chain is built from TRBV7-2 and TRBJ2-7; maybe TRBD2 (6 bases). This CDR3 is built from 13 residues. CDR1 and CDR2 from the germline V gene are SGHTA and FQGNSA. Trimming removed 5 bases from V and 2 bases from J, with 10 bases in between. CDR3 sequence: CASSRTNAYEQYF. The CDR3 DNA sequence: TGTGCCAGCAGCCGGACTAACGCCTACGAGCAGTACTTC.

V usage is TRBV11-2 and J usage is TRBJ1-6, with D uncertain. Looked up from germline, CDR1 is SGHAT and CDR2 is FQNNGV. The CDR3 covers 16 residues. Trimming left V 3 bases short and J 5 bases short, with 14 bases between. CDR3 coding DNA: TGTGCCAGCAGCTTTGGCCACGGGATAAATAATTCACCCCTCCACTTT. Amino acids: CASSFGHGINNSPLHF.

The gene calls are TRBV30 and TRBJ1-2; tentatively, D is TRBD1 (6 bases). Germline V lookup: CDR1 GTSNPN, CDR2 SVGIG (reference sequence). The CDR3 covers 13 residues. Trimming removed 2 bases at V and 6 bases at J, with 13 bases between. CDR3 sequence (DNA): TGTGCCTGGAGTCTGACAGGTTTTAATGGCTACACCTTC. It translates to CAWSLTGFNGYTF.

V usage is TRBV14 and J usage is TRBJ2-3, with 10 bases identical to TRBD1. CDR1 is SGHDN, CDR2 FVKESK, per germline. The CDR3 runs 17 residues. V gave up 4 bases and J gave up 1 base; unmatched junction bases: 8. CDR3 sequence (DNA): TGTGCCAGCAGCCGTAGGGACAGGGGTTTGGGCACAGATACGCAGTATTTT. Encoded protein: CASSRRDRGLGTDTQYF.

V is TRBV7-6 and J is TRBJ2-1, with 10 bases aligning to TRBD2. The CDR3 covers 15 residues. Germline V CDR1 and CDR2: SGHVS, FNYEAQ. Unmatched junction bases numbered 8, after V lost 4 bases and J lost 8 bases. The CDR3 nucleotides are TGTGCCAGCAGCTGGAGCGGGGGGGCCGTGGATGAGCAGTTCTTC. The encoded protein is CASSWSGGAVDEQFF.

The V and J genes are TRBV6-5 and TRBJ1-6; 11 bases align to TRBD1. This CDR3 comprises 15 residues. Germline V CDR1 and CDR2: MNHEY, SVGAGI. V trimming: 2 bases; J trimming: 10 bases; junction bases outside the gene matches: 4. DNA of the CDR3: TGTGCCAGCAGTTACCGGACAGGGGGCATGTCACCCCTCCACTTT. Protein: CASSYRTGGMSPLHF.